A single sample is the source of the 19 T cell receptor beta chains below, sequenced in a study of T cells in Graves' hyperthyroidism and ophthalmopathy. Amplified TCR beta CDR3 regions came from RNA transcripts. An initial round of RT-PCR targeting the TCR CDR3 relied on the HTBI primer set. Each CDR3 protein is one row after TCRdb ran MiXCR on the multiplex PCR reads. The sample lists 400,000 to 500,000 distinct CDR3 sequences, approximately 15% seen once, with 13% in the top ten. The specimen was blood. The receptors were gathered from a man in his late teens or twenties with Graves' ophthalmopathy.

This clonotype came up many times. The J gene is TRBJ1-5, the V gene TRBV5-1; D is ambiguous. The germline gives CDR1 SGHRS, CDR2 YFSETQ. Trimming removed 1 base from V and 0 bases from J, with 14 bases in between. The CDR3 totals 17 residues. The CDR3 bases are TGCGCCAGCAGCTTGTTTCCTGTGACCGATAGCAATCAGCCCCAGCATTTT. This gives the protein CASSLFPVTDSNQPQHF. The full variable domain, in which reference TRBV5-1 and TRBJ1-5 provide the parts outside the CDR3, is KAGVTQTPRYLIKTRGQQVTLSCSPISGHRSVSWYQQTPGQGLQFLFEYFSETQRNKGNFPGRFSGRQFSNSRSEMNVSTLELGDSALYLCASSLFPVTDSNQPQHFGDGTRLSIL.

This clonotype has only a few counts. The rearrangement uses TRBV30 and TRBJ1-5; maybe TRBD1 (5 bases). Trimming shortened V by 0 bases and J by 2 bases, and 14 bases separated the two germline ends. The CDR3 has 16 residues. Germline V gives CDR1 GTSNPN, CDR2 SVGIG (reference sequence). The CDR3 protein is CAWSVRWGKGNQPQHF. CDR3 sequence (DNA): TGTGCCTGGAGTGTACGATGGGGGAAAGGCAATCAGCCCCAGCATTTT. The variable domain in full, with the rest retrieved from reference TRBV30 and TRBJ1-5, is SQTIHQWPATLVQPVGSPLSLECTVEGTSNPNLYWYRQAAGRGLQLLFYSVGIGQISSEVPQNLSASRPQDRQFILSSKKLLLSDSGFYLCAWSVRWGKGNQPQHFGDGTRLSIL.

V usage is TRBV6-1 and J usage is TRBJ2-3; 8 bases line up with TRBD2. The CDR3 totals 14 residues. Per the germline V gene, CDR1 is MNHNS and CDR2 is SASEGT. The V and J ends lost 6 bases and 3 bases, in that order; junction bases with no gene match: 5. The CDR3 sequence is CASRGGLGTDTQYF. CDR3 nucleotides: TGTGCCAGCAGGGGGGGACTAGGAACAGATACGCAGTATTTT.

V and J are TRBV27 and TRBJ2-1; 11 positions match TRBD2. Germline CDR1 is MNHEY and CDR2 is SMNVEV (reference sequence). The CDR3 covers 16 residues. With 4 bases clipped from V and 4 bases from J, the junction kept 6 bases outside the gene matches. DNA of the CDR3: TGTGCCAGCAGTTCTGGGCGACTAGCGGGGTACAATGAGCAGTTCTTC. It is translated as CASSSGRLAGYNEQFF.

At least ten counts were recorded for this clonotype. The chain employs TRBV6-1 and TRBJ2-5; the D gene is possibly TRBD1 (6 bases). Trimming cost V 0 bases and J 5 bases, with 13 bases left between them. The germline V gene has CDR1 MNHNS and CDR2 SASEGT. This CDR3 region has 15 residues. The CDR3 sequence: CASSEAPGAGETQYF. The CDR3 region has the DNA TGTGCCAGCAGTGAAGCCCCAGGGGCAGGGGAGACCCAGTACTTC.

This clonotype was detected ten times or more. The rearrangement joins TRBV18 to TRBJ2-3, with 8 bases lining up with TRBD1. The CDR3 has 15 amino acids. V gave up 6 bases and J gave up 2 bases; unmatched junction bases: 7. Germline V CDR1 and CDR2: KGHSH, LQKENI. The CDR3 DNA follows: TGTGCCAGCTCTCAGACAGGGGTGGACACAGATACGCAGTATTTT. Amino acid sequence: CASSQTGVDTDTQYF.

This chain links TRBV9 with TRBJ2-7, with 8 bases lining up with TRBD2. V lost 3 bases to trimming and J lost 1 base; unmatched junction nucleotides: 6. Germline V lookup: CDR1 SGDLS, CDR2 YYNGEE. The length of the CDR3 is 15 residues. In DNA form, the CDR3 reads TGTGCCAGCAGCGCTTACCAGCGGGGGTCCTACGAGCAGTACTTC. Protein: CASSAYQRGSYEQYF.

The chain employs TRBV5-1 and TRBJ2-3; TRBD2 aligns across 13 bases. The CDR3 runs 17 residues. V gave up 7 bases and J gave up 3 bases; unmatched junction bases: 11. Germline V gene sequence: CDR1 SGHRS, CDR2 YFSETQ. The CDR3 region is CASVGGLAGDETDTQYF. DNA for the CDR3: TGCGCCAGCGTGGGCGGACTAGCGGGAGACGAAACAGATACGCAGTATTTT.

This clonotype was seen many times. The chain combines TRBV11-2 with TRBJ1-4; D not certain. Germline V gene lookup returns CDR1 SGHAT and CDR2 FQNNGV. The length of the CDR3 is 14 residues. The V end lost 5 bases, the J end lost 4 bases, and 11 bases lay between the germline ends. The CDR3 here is CASSGGVFNEKLFF. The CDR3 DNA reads TGTGCCAGCAGCGGCGGCGTTTTTAATGAAAAACTGTTTTTT.

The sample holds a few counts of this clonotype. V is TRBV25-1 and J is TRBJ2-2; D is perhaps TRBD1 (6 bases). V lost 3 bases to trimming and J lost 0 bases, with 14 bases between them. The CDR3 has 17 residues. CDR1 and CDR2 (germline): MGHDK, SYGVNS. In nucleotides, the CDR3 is TGTGCCAGCAGTGACTGGTTGGGGACAACGAACACCGGGGAGCTGTTTTTT. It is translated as CASSDWLGTTNTGELFF.

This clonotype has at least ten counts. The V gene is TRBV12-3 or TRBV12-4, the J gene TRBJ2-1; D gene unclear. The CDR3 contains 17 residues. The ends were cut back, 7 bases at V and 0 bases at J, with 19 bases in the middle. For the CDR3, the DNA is TGTGCCAGCATTGGGCCGCCGCTTTTCTCCTCCTACAATGAGCAGTTCTTC. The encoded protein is CASIGPPLFSSYNEQFF.

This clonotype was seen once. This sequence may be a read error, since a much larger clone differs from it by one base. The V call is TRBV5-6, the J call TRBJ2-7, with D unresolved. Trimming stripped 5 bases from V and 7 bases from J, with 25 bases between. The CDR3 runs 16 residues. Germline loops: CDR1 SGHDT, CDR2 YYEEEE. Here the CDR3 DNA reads TGTGCCAGCAGTTACTCCCAGGTCCTCCCCGGCCATGAGCAGTACTTC. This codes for CASSYSQVLPGHEQYF.

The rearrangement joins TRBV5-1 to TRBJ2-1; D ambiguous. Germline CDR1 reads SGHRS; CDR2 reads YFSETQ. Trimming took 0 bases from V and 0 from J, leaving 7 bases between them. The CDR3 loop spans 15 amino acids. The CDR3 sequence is CASSLALGSYNEQFF. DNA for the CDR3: TGCGCCAGCAGCTTGGCGCTAGGCTCCTACAATGAGCAGTTCTTC.

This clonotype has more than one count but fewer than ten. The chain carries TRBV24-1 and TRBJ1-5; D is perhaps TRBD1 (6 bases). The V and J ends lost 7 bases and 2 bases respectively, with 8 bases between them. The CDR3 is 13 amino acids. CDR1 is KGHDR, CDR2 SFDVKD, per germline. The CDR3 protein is CATRQGGNQPQHF. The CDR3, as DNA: TGTGCCACCAGACAGGGTGGCAATCAGCCCCAGCATTTT.

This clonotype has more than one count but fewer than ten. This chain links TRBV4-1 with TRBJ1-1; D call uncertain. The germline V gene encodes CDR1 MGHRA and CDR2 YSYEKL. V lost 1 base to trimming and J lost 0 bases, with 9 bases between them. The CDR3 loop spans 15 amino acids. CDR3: CASSQGHTMNTEAFF. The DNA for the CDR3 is TGCGCCAGCAGCCAAGGTCACACTATGAACACTGAAGCTTTCTTT.

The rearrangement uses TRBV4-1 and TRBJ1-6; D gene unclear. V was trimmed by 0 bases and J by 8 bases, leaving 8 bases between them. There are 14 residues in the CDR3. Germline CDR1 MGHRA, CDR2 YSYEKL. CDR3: CASSQDFTYSPLHF. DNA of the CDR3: TGCGCCAGCAGCCAAGATTTTACCTATTCACCCCTCCACTTT.

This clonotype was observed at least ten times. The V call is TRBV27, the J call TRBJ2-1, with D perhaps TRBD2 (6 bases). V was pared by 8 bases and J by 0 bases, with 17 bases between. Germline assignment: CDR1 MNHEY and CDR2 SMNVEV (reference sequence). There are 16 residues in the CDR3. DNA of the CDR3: TGTGCCAGCTCTCCAATGGACGGGAGCTCCTACAATGAGCAGTTCTTC. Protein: CASSPMDGSSYNEQFF.

The CDR3 coding sequence is TGTGCCAGCAGTGGGACAGGGTCGACAGATACGCAGTATTTT. As protein: CASSGTGSTDTQYF. The rearrangement uses TRBV6-1 and TRBJ2-3, with 8 nucleotides matching TRBD1. V shed 4 bases, J shed 3 bases, and the junction held 3 bases outside the gene matches. This CDR3 is built from 14 residues. The germline CDR1 and CDR2 sequences are MNHNS and SASEGT.

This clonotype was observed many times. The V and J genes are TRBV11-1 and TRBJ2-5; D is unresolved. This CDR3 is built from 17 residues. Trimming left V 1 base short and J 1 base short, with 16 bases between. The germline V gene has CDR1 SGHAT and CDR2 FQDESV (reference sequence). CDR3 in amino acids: CASSLVSSLPSQETQYF. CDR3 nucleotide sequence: TGTGCCAGCAGCTTAGTTTCCTCACTACCCTCCCAAGAGACCCAGTACTTC. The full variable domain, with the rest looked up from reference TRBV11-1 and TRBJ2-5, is EAEVAQSPRYKITEKSQAVAFWCDPISGHATLYWYRQILGQGPELLVQFQDESVVDDSQLPKDRFSAERLKGVDSTLKIQPAELGDSAMYLCASSLVSSLPSQETQYFGPGTRLLVL.